What follows are 2 T cell receptor beta chains derived from one specimen sequenced in a study of T-cell memory formation after mild COVID-19. TCRdb independently ran MiXCR on the 5' RACE reads; one entry per CDR3 protein. The data hold roughly 100,000 distinct CDR3 sequences, with about a sixth observed a single time. Material for sequencing was PBMCs or a T cell subset sorted from them (not recorded which). The receptors come from an adult woman who had mild COVID-19 (a few samples of this study predate the infection). Cell type and time point are not known.

This clonotype was detected a few times. The V gene is TRBV29-1, the J gene TRBJ2-1; TRBD1 might be the D (5 bases). The V end was cut by 7 bases, the J end by 3 bases, with 16 bases between. The CDR3 is made up of 14 amino acids. CDR1 and CDR2 from the germline V gene are SQVTM and ANQGSEA. CDR3 bases: TGCAGCGACACCGACAGAAGCCTCTACAATGAGCAGTTCTTC. Translation: CSDTDRSLYNEQFF.

This clonotype has only a few counts. The chain combines TRBV4-1 with TRBJ2-7, with 7 nucleotides matching TRBD2. V shed 0 bases, J shed 3 bases, and the junction held 5 bases outside the gene matches. CDR3 length: 15 amino acids. Germline V gene lookup returns CDR1 MGHRA and CDR2 YSYEKL. CDR3 loop: CASSQDGRGNYEQYF. For the CDR3, the DNA is TGCGCCAGCAGCCAAGATGGGAGGGGAAACTACGAGCAGTACTTC.